This is a list of T cell receptor beta chains from one sample in a study of cytomegalovirus exposure and HLA in healthy donors. TCRdb's table, derived via immunoSEQ multiplex PCR, lists solely in-frame clones and lacks some. The sample yields approximately 110,000 clones, about 60% seen once. The sequenced material came from PBMCs. These receptors all stem from a woman aged 25 to 39 in good health and CMV-seronegative. CDR3s include the opening cysteine and the closing phenylalanine or tryptophan. The D gene is left open where the match is weak. Not all rows give a size; the values are once, few, many and, for expanded clones, a class.

cdr3_length: 16
v_call: TRBV7-9
j_call: TRBJ1-1
clone_size: -
d_call: -
cdr3_nt: TGTGCCAGCAGCTTTAGGGGACTCTATTTGAACACTGAAGCTTTCTTT
cdr3_aa: CASSFRGLYLNTEAFF

cdr3_length: 17
v_call: TRBV27
j_call: TRBJ2-1
clone_size: few
d_call: TRBD2
cdr3_nt: TGTGCCAGCAGTTTATCGGTCAGCGGGAATTTTGGCGGTGAGCAGTTCTTC
cdr3_aa: CASSLSVSGNFGGEQFF

cdr3_length: 15
v_call: TRBV1
j_call: TRBJ2-7
clone_size: once
d_call: -
cdr3_nt: TGCACCAGCAGCCCTAAGGGACAGGCGTTCTACGAGCAGTACTTC
cdr3_aa: CTSSPKGQAFYEQYF

cdr3_length: 15
v_call: TRBV6-5
j_call: TRBJ1-2
clone_size: -
d_call: -
cdr3_nt: TGTGCCAGCAGTTACTCGAGGTTCGGAAACTATGGCTACACCTTC
cdr3_aa: CASSYSRFGNYGYTF

cdr3_length: 12
v_call: TRBV15
j_call: TRBJ1-2
clone_size: once
d_call: -
cdr3_nt: TGTGCCACCAGTGGCAGGAACTATGGCTACACCTTC
cdr3_aa: CATSGRNYGYTF

cdr3_length: 14
v_call: TRBV7-9
j_call: TRBJ1-4
clone_size: -
d_call: -
cdr3_nt: TGTGCCAGCCCCCCTCAGGGTTACGATGAAAAACTGTTTTTT
cdr3_aa: CASPPQGYDEKLFF

cdr3_length: 18
v_call: TRBV4-1
j_call: TRBJ2-3
clone_size: -
d_call: TRBD2
cdr3_nt: TGCGCCAGCAGCCCCGGGACTAGCGGGAGGGCCTCTTCAGATACGCAGTATTTT
cdr3_aa: CASSPGTSGRASSDTQYF

cdr3_length: 12
v_call: TRBV13
j_call: TRBJ2-4
clone_size: few
d_call: -
cdr3_nt: TGTGCCAGCAGCGGGGGGACAAACATTCAGTACTTC
cdr3_aa: CASSGGTNIQYF

cdr3_length: 16
v_call: TRBV2
j_call: TRBJ1-4
clone_size: few
d_call: -
cdr3_nt: TGTGCCAGCACCGAAAGAGAGACAGCAACTAATGAAAAACTGTTTTTT
cdr3_aa: CASTERETATNEKLFF

cdr3_length: 15
v_call: TRBV11-2
j_call: TRBJ2-2
clone_size: -
d_call: TRBD2
cdr3_nt: TGTGCCAGCAGCTTACGGCGGGAGGTCGTCGGGGAGCTGTTTTTT
cdr3_aa: CASSLRREVVGELFF

cdr3_length: 14
v_call: TRBV27
j_call: TRBJ1-2
clone_size: -
d_call: TRBD1
cdr3_nt: TGTGCCAGCAGTATTGGGACAGGGGGCGATGGCTACACCTTC
cdr3_aa: CASSIGTGGDGYTF

cdr3_length: 14
v_call: TRBV28
j_call: TRBJ2-7
clone_size: -
d_call: TRBD2
cdr3_nt: TGTGCCAGCAGTTCAGGACTAGGTGGTTACGAGCAGTACTTC
cdr3_aa: CASSSGLGGYEQYF

cdr3_length: 12
v_call: TRBV6-5
j_call: TRBJ1-2
clone_size: -
d_call: TRBD1
cdr3_nt: TGTGCCACCTTGACAGGGAACGAGGGCTACACCTTC
cdr3_aa: CATLTGNEGYTF

cdr3_length: 12
v_call: TRBV11-1
j_call: TRBJ2-7
clone_size: few
d_call: -
cdr3_nt: TGTGCCAGCAGCTTCGCGGGTGCCGAGCAGTACTTC
cdr3_aa: CASSFAGAEQYF

cdr3_length: 18
v_call: TRBV4-1
j_call: TRBJ1-1
clone_size: -
d_call: TRBD1
cdr3_nt: TGCGCCAGCAGCCAAGATCCCCGACAGGGAACGATGAACACTGAAGCTTTCTTT
cdr3_aa: CASSQDPRQGTMNTEAFF

cdr3_length: 14
v_call: TRBV5-8
j_call: TRBJ1-6
clone_size: few
d_call: -
cdr3_nt: TGTGCCAGCAGCTTGGGTACGGGGGGTTCACCCCTCCACTTT
cdr3_aa: CASSLGTGGSPLHF

cdr3_length: 16
v_call: TRBV4-2
j_call: TRBJ2-2
clone_size: -
d_call: TRBD2
cdr3_nt: TGTGCCAGCAGCCCGCTAACTAGCGGGGACACCGGGGAGCTGTTTTTT
cdr3_aa: CASSPLTSGDTGELFF

cdr3_length: 15
v_call: TRBV19
j_call: TRBJ2-1
clone_size: -
d_call: -
cdr3_nt: TGTGCCAGTAGTATAGAGGGACTTTTAGTCAATGAGCAGTTCTTC
cdr3_aa: CASSIEGLLVNEQFF

cdr3_length: 16
v_call: TRBV5-6
j_call: TRBJ2-5
clone_size: -
d_call: TRBD2
cdr3_nt: TGTGCCAGCAGCCCCGGAGTAGCGGGAGATGGAGAGACCCAGTACTTC
cdr3_aa: CASSPGVAGDGETQYF

cdr3_length: 13
v_call: TRBV6-1
j_call: TRBJ1-1
clone_size: -
d_call: -
cdr3_nt: TGTGCCAGCAGTCCCCCCGGGGTCACAAATGCTTTCTTT
cdr3_aa: CASSPPGVTNAFF

cdr3_length: 12
v_call: TRBV30
j_call: TRBJ1-1
clone_size: -
d_call: -
cdr3_nt: TGTGCCTGGAGGGGCCGCTGGGGGGTAGCTTTCTTT
cdr3_aa: CAWRGRWGVAFF

cdr3_length: 18
v_call: TRBV18
j_call: TRBJ2-6
clone_size: -
d_call: -
cdr3_nt: TGTGCCAGCTCACCACCGGGGCGGAGACTCTCTGGGGCCAACGTCCTGACTTTC
cdr3_aa: CASSPPGRRLSGANVLTF

cdr3_length: 16
v_call: TRBV4-3
j_call: TRBJ2-1
clone_size: -
d_call: -
cdr3_nt: TGCGCCAGCAGCCAAGACCTAGCGTTCTCCTACAATGAGCAGTTCTTC
cdr3_aa: CASSQDLAFSYNEQFF

cdr3_length: 16
v_call: TRBV19
j_call: TRBJ1-1
clone_size: -
d_call: TRBD1
cdr3_nt: TGTGCCAGTACCGCACCGGGACAGGCCCTTGGCACTGAAGCTTTCTTT
cdr3_aa: CASTAPGQALGTEAFF

cdr3_length: 17
v_call: TRBV4-1
j_call: TRBJ1-2
clone_size: -
d_call: -
cdr3_nt: TGCGCCAGCAGCCCTCAAAGAGGCCCCCCTCCTAACTATGGCTACACCTTC
cdr3_aa: CASSPQRGPPPNYGYTF

cdr3_length: 12
v_call: TRBV2
j_call: TRBJ2-3
clone_size: -
d_call: TRBD1
cdr3_nt: TGTGCCAGCAGACAGGGGGCTGGGGCGCAGTATTTT
cdr3_aa: CASRQGAGAQYF

cdr3_length: 16
v_call: TRBV15
j_call: TRBJ1-6
clone_size: -
d_call: TRBD1
cdr3_nt: TGTGCCACCAGCAGAGAAATTACAGGGGCAAATTCACCCCTCCACTTT
cdr3_aa: CATSREITGANSPLHF

cdr3_length: 14
v_call: TRBV25-1
j_call: TRBJ1-4
clone_size: -
d_call: -
cdr3_nt: TGTGCCAGCAGTGAAACAACGGCACCAGGCAAACTGTTTTTT
cdr3_aa: CASSETTAPGKLFF

cdr3_length: 13
v_call: TRBV7-8
j_call: TRBJ2-3
clone_size: once
d_call: -
cdr3_nt: TGTGCCAGCAGCAGGACAGAAACAGATACGCAGTATTTT
cdr3_aa: CASSRTETDTQYF

cdr3_length: 19
v_call: TRBV7-9
j_call: TRBJ2-1
clone_size: -
d_call: TRBD2
cdr3_nt: TGTGCCAGCAGCGGACGAGCGGGAGTCCCCCCCGGGTCCTACAATGAGCAGTTCTTC
cdr3_aa: CASSGRAGVPPGSYNEQFF

cdr3_length: 16
v_call: TRBV29-1
j_call: TRBJ2-1
clone_size: few
d_call: TRBD2
cdr3_nt: TGCAGCGTTCACCCAAGCGGGAGGAAAAGTAGAAATGAGCAGTTCTTC
cdr3_aa: CSVHPSGRKSRNEQFF

cdr3_length: 13
v_call: TRBV2
j_call: TRBJ1-5
clone_size: -
d_call: TRBD1
cdr3_nt: TGTGCCAGCAGGAAGGAGGGGGACAGGGCCCAGCATTTT
cdr3_aa: CASRKEGDRAQHF

cdr3_length: 14
v_call: TRBV9
j_call: TRBJ2-1
clone_size: -
d_call: TRBD2
cdr3_nt: TGTGCCAGCGGTAGTAGCGGGACCTCGCGAGAGCAGTTCTTC
cdr3_aa: CASGSSGTSREQFF

cdr3_length: 15
v_call: TRBV11-2
j_call: TRBJ2-3
clone_size: -
d_call: -
cdr3_nt: TGTGCCAGCAGCTCGCGAGAGGGGGTTGAGGATACGCAGTATTTT
cdr3_aa: CASSSREGVEDTQYF

cdr3_length: 14
v_call: TRBV7-3
j_call: TRBJ1-1
clone_size: -
d_call: -
cdr3_nt: TGTGCCAGCAGCTCCGTGGGGGCCGGCACTGAAGCTTTCTTT
cdr3_aa: CASSSVGAGTEAFF